These 30 T cell receptor beta chains were all obtained from the same sample, sequenced in a study of T-cell memory formation after mild COVID-19 (dated by TCRdb to the early 2020s). Libraries were constructed by 5' RACE. TCRdb shows the sequencer as Illumina NovaSeq 6000. The public sequencing data were trimmed at Q25 with fastp and processed into clonotypes with MiXCR by TCRdb, which kept only in-frame beta chains. Rows merge per CDR3 protein into single entries with the most common DNA and genes. The sample profile shows about half a million distinct CDR3 sequences; 15% to 20% of them were found once. Clones ranked in the top ten supply more than 9% of the sample. The sequencing input was PBMCs or a T cell subset sorted from them (not recorded which). Source of these receptors: an adult woman who had mild COVID-19 (a few samples of this study predate the infection). The sample titles of this study are shuffled in the database, so cell type and time point are left out; the donor was told from shared clones.

This clonotype was detected a few times. V gene TRBV24-1 combines with J gene TRBJ2-2; 8 nucleotides line up with TRBD1. The germline CDR1 and CDR2 sequences are KGHDR and SFDVKD. V trimming: 9 bases; J trimming: 2 bases; junction bases outside the gene matches: 4. This CDR3 has 14 amino acids. DNA of the CDR3: TGTGCCACCGGGGACAGGACCAACACCGGGGAGCTGTTTTTT. Its protein product is CATGDRTNTGELFF.

In this sample, this clonotype turned up many times. The chain links TRBV7-9 to TRBJ2-7; unclear D gene. The CDR3 is 11 amino acids. The V gene's germline CDR1 is SEHNR and CDR2 FQNEAQ (reference sequence). With 2 bases removed from V and 5 bases from J, the gap between germline ends came to 4 bases. The CDR3 reads CASSLIDEQYF. CDR3 in DNA: TGTGCCAGCAGCTTAATCGACGAGCAGTACTTC.

The V gene is TRBV11-2, the J gene TRBJ2-1; D is tentatively TRBD1 or TRBD2 (5 bases each). V shed 0 bases and J shed 3 bases, with 12 bases lying between them. The CDR3 sequence is 16 residues long. Per the germline V gene, CDR1 is SGHAT and CDR2 is FQNNGV. The CDR3: CASSLERGVVYNEQFF. As DNA, the CDR3 is TGTGCCAGCAGCTTAGAGAGGGGAGTTGTCTACAATGAGCAGTTCTTC.

This clonotype occurred a few times. Here the CDR3 DNA reads TGTGCCAGCCGCGGGGACAACTACAATGAGCAGTTCTTC. This encodes CASRGDNYNEQFF. The rearrangement links TRBV7-8 to TRBJ2-1; D is possibly TRBD1 or TRBD2 (6 bases each). The germline V gene encodes CDR1 SGHVS and CDR2 FQNEAQ. The V end was cut by 8 bases, the J end by 3 bases, with 11 bases between. The CDR3 has 13 residues.

The rearrangement links TRBV2 to TRBJ2-3; D unclear. Trimming shortened V by 8 bases and J by 4 bases, and 10 bases separated the two germline ends. This CDR3 region has 12 residues. The germline V gene has CDR1 SNHLY and CDR2 FYNNEI. The CDR3 DNA is TGTGCCAGCCATAGGCAACCAGATACGCAGTATTTT. It encodes CASHRQPDTQYF.

In this sample, this clonotype turned up a few times. The chain couples TRBV12-3 or TRBV12-4 to TRBJ2-7, with 8 bases lining up with TRBD1. The CDR3 totals 13 residues. V gave up 5 bases and J gave up 6 bases; unmatched junction bases: 6. The CDR3 spells CASSRQGSGEQYF. The CDR3 DNA is TGTGCCAGCAGTAGACAGGGGTCGGGCGAGCAGTACTTC.

The sample holds many counts of this clonotype. This rearrangement joins TRBV7-2 to TRBJ2-5; maybe TRBD2 (6 bases). This CDR3 comprises 15 residues. The germline V and J ends were trimmed by 4 bases and 0 bases, with 12 bases remaining between them. Germline V CDR1 and CDR2: SGHTA, FQGNSA. CDR3 region: CASSSPGEDQETQYF. The CDR3 bases are TGTGCCAGCAGCTCCCCGGGGGAGGACCAAGAGACCCAGTACTTC.

J is TRBJ2-2 and V is TRBV7-3; no firm D call. CDR1 is SGHTA, CDR2 FQGTGA, per germline. CDR3 length: 14 residues. Trimming cost V 5 bases and J 4 bases, with 11 bases left between them. For the CDR3, the DNA is TGTGCCAGCAGCACCTCGAGCTCCACCGGGGAGCTGTTTTTT. It is translated as CASSTSSSTGELFF.

There are a few counts of this clonotype. The chain is built from TRBV27 and TRBJ2-4; no reliable D call. CDR1 is MNHEY, CDR2 SMNVEV, per germline (reference sequence). The CDR3 spans 13 residues. V dropped 7 bases and J dropped 0 bases, with 7 bases sitting between them. CDR3 in amino acids: CASKLIAKNIQYF. The CDR3 nucleotides are TGTGCCAGCAAGCTGATAGCCAAAAACATTCAGTACTTC.

This clonotype was seen many times. V is TRBV12-3 or TRBV12-4 and J is TRBJ2-5; TRBD2 might be the D (5 bases). There are 13 residues in the CDR3. Trimming cost V 2 bases and J 7 bases, with 11 bases left between them. The CDR3 spells CASSLYPEGTQYF. CDR3 DNA: TGTGCCAGCAGTTTATATCCTGAGGGGACCCAGTACTTC.

This clonotype was recorded at least ten times. The junction departs from germline at one end; a sequencing error may be responsible. The J gene is TRBJ2-3, the V gene TRBV7-7; TRBD2 aligns across 10 bases. This CDR3 has 15 amino acids. Germline loops: CDR1 SSHAT, CDR2 FNYEAQ (reference sequence). Here the CDR3 reads CASSLTSGTTDTQYF. The DNA of the CDR3 is TGTGCTAGCAGCCTTACTAGCGGGACCACAGATACGCAGTATTTT.

The chain combines TRBV12-3 or TRBV12-4 with TRBJ2-3, with a weak D call TRBD2 (5 bases). V was cut by 5 bases and J by 0 bases, with 9 bases left in between. The CDR3 is 14 amino acids. CDR3 sequence reads: CASSHGGSTDTQYF. The CDR3 region has the DNA TGTGCCAGCAGTCACGGCGGGAGCACAGATACGCAGTATTTT.

The chain is built from TRBV18 and TRBJ2-7; 12 bases fit TRBD2. Germline V gene data show CDR1 as KGHSH and CDR2 as LQKENI. The V and J ends lost 0 bases and 3 bases, in that order; junction bases with no gene match: 0. CDR3 length: 15 amino acids. CDR3 DNA: TGTGCCAGCTCACCACCGACTAGCGGGGGCTACGAGCAGTACTTC. It is translated as CASSPPTSGGYEQYF.

This clonotype occurred many times. The chain links TRBV7-2 to TRBJ2-1, with D possibly matching TRBD2 (5 bases). The CDR3 is 17 residues long. Germline V lookup: CDR1 SGHTA, CDR2 FQGNSA. Trimming left V 5 bases short and J 3 bases short, with 20 bases between. The CDR3, as DNA: TGTGCCAGCAGCCCCCGGACTGGACTCGGGGTCTACAATGAGCAGTTCTTC. As protein: CASSPRTGLGVYNEQFF.

The sample holds a few counts of this clonotype. CDR3 in DNA: TGTGCCACAACCCCCGGGACTAGCGGGAGAGATACGCAGTATTTT. This translates into CATTPGTSGRDTQYF. The chain is built from TRBV6-4 and TRBJ2-3, with TRBD2 identical over 14 bases. CDR1 is MRHNA, CDR2 SNTAGT, per germline. The CDR3 runs to 15 residues. Unmatched junction bases numbered 8, after V lost 10 bases and J lost 5 bases.

This clonotype has just a few counts. This chain joins TRBV29-1 and TRBJ1-1, with 7 bases identical to TRBD1. The V and J ends lost 5 bases and 3 bases, in that order; junction bases with no gene match: 3. Germline V gene sequence: CDR1 SQVTM, CDR2 ANQGSEA. The CDR3 loop spans 12 amino acids. Written as DNA, the CDR3 is TGCAGCGTTACAGGGGAATACACTGAAGCTTTCTTT. Protein product: CSVTGEYTEAFF.

This clonotype was recorded at least ten times. The chain recombines TRBV9 with TRBJ2-5; 7 bases map to TRBD1. Looked up from germline, CDR1 is SGDLS and CDR2 is YYNGEE. This CDR3 spans 14 amino acids. Trimming removed 2 bases from V and 3 bases from J; junction bases left unmatched: 4. The CDR3 reads CASSVGTVKETQYF. The CDR3 nucleotides read TGTGCCAGCAGCGTCGGGACAGTAAAAGAGACCCAGTACTTC.

The chain carries TRBV28 and TRBJ1-4, with 9 bases identical to TRBD1. Germline V gene lookup returns CDR1 MDHEN and CDR2 SYDVKM. This CDR3 has 15 residues. Trimming at V came to 5 bases and at J to 8 bases, leaving 9 bases not matched to a gene. The CDR3 DNA sequence: TGTGCCAGCAGTCCCCCAGGGACAGGGAGGGAAAAACTGTTTTTT. This gives the protein CASSPPGTGREKLFF.

This clonotype was seen more than once but under ten times. The chain has TRBV12-3 or TRBV12-4 and TRBJ1-3, with a tentative D call TRBD1 (5 bases). The CDR3 extends over 17 amino acids. Trimming shortened V by 4 bases and J by 2 bases, and 18 bases separated the two germline ends. The CDR3, as DNA: TGTGCCAGCAGTTCCCTAACCCCCGGCAGGGCTGGAAACACCATATATTTT. It translates to CASSSLTPGRAGNTIYF.

V usage is TRBV12-3 or TRBV12-4 and J usage is TRBJ1-5, with D perhaps matching TRBD1 (5 bases). The ends were cut back, 3 bases at V and 0 bases at J, with 15 bases in the middle. The CDR3 spans 17 residues. The CDR3 sequence is CASSFGQGATSNQPQHF. DNA for the CDR3: TGTGCCAGCAGTTTCGGGCAGGGTGCCACTAGCAATCAGCCCCAGCATTTT.

This chain connects TRBV7-8 to TRBJ2-1; 10 bases match TRBD2. The CDR3 sequence is 19 residues long. V trimming: 5 bases; J trimming: 3 bases; junction bases outside the gene matches: 16. CDR1 is SGHVS and CDR2 is FQNEAQ in the germline V gene. The CDR3 is CASSPRWGERGGFYNEQFF. CDR3 nucleotides: TGTGCCAGCAGCCCCCGTTGGGGGGAGCGGGGGGGGTTCTACAATGAGCAGTTCTTC.

Note on this clonotype: Since a much larger clone is just one base distant, this may be a read error. This chain links TRBV7-9 with TRBJ2-7, with D unresolved. The CDR3 spans 11 residues. The germline V gene has CDR1 SEHNR and CDR2 FQNEAQ (reference sequence). V was cut by 5 bases and J by 3 bases, with 5 bases left in between. The CDR3: CASSQFYEQYF. CDR3 DNA: TGTGCCAGCAGCCAATTCTACGAGCAGTACTTC.

The J gene is TRBJ2-3, the V gene TRBV9; 8 bases line up with TRBD2. The V gene's germline CDR1 is SGDLS and CDR2 YYNGEE. This CDR3 contains 15 residues. The trim removed 3 bases at V and 3 bases at J, leaving 6 bases unmatched. CDR3 coding DNA: TGTGCCAGCAGCGGCGGGGGGAGGTTGACAGATACGCAGTATTTT. It yields the protein CASSGGGRLTDTQYF.

This clonotype was counted between two and nine times. This sequence joins TRBV5-4 and TRBJ1-1; tentatively, D is TRBD1 (5 bases). The CDR3 sequence is 13 residues long. Deletions cut 2 bases from V and 8 bases from J, with 13 bases between. Germline V gene lookup returns CDR1 SGHNT and CDR2 YYREEE (reference sequence). CDR3 sequence reads: CASSFEGMGEAFF. The CDR3 region has the DNA TGTGCCAGCAGCTTCGAGGGGATGGGGGAAGCTTTCTTT.

This clonotype was seen a handful of times. This rearrangement joins TRBV5-1 to TRBJ2-2; 14 positions agree with TRBD2. CDR1 and CDR2 from the germline V gene are SGHRS and YFSETQ. The CDR3 consists of 16 residues. Trimming took 4 bases from V and 6 from J; bases not matched to a gene: 5. The CDR3 sequence is CASSHGTSGGPGELFF. Written as DNA, the CDR3 is TGCGCCAGCAGCCACGGGACTAGCGGGGGCCCCGGGGAGCTGTTTTTT.

This clonotype was found a few times. The chain carries TRBV6-5 and TRBJ2-1; D ambiguous. The CDR3 totals 13 residues. The V gene's germline CDR1 is MNHEY and CDR2 SVGAGI. Trimming pared 2 bases from V and 8 bases from J, leaving 10 bases between. CDR3 in amino acids: CASSYRLRDEQFF. The CDR3 DNA reads as TGTGCCAGCAGTTACAGGTTAAGGGATGAGCAGTTCTTC.

This clonotype turned up a few times. The chain combines TRBV9 with TRBJ2-7; TRBD1 agrees at 8 bases. CDR3 length: 16 amino acids. Trimming at V came to 1 base and at J to 3 bases, leaving 9 bases not matched to a gene. CDR1 SGDLS and CDR2 YYNGEE come from the germline V gene. CDR3 sequence: CASSVMFGTGYYEQYF. The CDR3 DNA follows: TGTGCCAGCAGCGTAATGTTCGGGACAGGATACTACGAGCAGTACTTC.

Many counts were recorded for this clonotype. V and J are TRBV27 and TRBJ2-5; 7 bases are a match to TRBD2. V trimming: 10 bases; J trimming: 3 bases; junction bases outside the gene matches: 14. The V gene's germline CDR1 is MNHEY and CDR2 SMNVEV (reference sequence). The CDR3 length is 15 residues. The CDR3 sequence: CATKKVAGLEETQYF. In nucleotides, the CDR3 is TGTGCCACCAAAAAAGTGGCAGGACTAGAAGAGACCCAGTACTTC.

The chain recombines TRBV10-3 with TRBJ2-3; 11 positions agree with TRBD2. The CDR3 extends over 14 amino acids. The V gene end was trimmed by 4 bases and the J gene end by 5 bases; junction bases not matched to a gene: 2. Germline V CDR1 and CDR2: ENHRY, SYGVKD. CDR3 amino acids: CAISGGTSGDTQYF. DNA of the CDR3: TGTGCCATCAGTGGTGGGACTAGCGGAGATACGCAGTATTTT.

On this clonotype itself: Germline is not matched at one junction end, which may reflect a read error. V usage is TRBV9 and J usage is TRBJ1-1, with a tentative D call TRBD1 (6 bases). This CDR3 region has 15 residues. The germline V gene has CDR1 SGDLS and CDR2 YYNGEE. The CDR3 spells CDSSAFSGTSTEAFF. The CDR3 nucleotides are TGTGACAGCAGCGCTTTTTCCGGGACATCGACTGAAGCTTTCTTT.